The rows below give T cell receptor beta chains drawn from one sample of a study of blood T cell repertoires in COVID-19. The repertoire was sequenced with immunoSEQ multiplex PCR; TCRdb's copy has only in-frame clones and lacks some. In the table there are under 200,000 clones, about 88% of which are singletons. Material: PBMCs or T cells enriched from blood (not recorded which). These receptors were collected from a man aged 50 to 60 who had recovered from COVID-19. CDR3s include the opening cysteine and the closing phenylalanine or tryptophan. A D gene is named only where the DNA matches it firmly. Expanded clones get a size class; other rows say once, few or many, or leave the size out.

v_gene	d_gene	j_gene	abundance	CDR3aa	CDR3nt
TRBV5-1	TRBD1	TRBJ2-1	.	CASSLNRGLVDEQFF	TGCGCCAGCAGCTTGAACAGGGGGCTGGTGGATGAGCAGTTCTTC
TRBV5-1	TRBD1	TRBJ2-7	few	CASSDVAGGYEQYF	TGCGCCAGCAGTGATGTGGCAGGGGGCTACGAGCAGTACTTC
TRBV7-2	TRBD2	TRBJ2-5	.	CASSLVPGLAEQETQYF	TGTGCCAGCAGCTTAGTTCCGGGACTAGCGGAGCAAGAGACCCAGTACTTC
TRBV11-2	.	TRBJ1-5	.	CASSSAGGRAQHF	TGTGCCAGCAGCTCCGCCGGGGGTCGGGCCCAGCATTTT
TRBV9	.	TRBJ1-5	.	CASSPAGGSNQPQHF	TGTGCCAGCAGCCCCGCGGGGGGATCAAATCAGCCCCAGCATTTT
TRBV4-3	.	TRBJ1-2	.	CASSQDWGGRGYTF	TGCGCCAGCAGCCAAGATTGGGGGGGTCGGGGCTACACCTTC
TRBV7-8	.	TRBJ2-5	.	CASSLVQVQETQYF	TGTGCCAGCAGCTTAGTCCAGGTCCAAGAGACCCAGTACTTC
TRBV27	.	TRBJ1-1	.	CASSFRPILIMNTEAFF	TGTGCCAGCAGTTTCCGCCCTATTTTAATAATGAACACTGAAGCTTTCTTT
TRBV5-5	TRBD1	TRBJ2-2	once	CASSSKTGSAGELFF	TGTGCCAGCAGCTCAAAGACAGGGAGTGCCGGGGAGCTGTTTTTT
TRBV3-1/TRBV3-2	TRBD1	TRBJ2-2	.	CASSHRGQGGELFF	TGTGCCAGCAGCCACAGGGGGCAAGGCGGGGAGCTGTTTTTT
TRBV5-6	TRBD2	TRBJ2-1	.	CASSWRGASYNEQFF	TGTGCCAGCAGCTGGCGGGGGGCCTCCTACAATGAGCAGTTCTTC
TRBV6-5	.	TRBJ2-7	.	CASLSGGNYEQYF	TGTGCCAGCTTGAGTGGGGGGAACTACGAGCAGTACTTC
TRBV27	TRBD1	TRBJ1-2	.	CASRGYGQDHYGYTF	TGTGCCAGCAGGGGATACGGACAGGACCACTATGGCTACACCTTC
TRBV19	TRBD1	TRBJ2-6	.	CASSYLGTGLLGANVLTF	TGTGCCAGTAGCTATCTGGGGACAGGGTTGCTCGGGGCCAACGTCCTGACTTTC
TRBV19	.	TRBJ1-5	.	CASTPWGGNQPQHF	TGTGCCAGTACCCCGTGGGGGGGCAATCAGCCCCAGCATTTT
TRBV25-1	.	TRBJ1-4	.	CASSDDSGLPEGLFF	TGTGCCAGCAGTGACGACTCGGGACTTCCAGAAGGACTGTTTTTT
TRBV4-2	TRBD2	TRBJ2-1	.	CASSQDSGGAYNEQFF	TGTGCCAGCAGCCAAGATAGCGGGGGGGCCTACAATGAGCAGTTCTTC
TRBV10-3	.	TRBJ2-7	.	CAISELREQYF	TGTGCCATCAGTGAGCTGCGGGAGCAGTACTTC